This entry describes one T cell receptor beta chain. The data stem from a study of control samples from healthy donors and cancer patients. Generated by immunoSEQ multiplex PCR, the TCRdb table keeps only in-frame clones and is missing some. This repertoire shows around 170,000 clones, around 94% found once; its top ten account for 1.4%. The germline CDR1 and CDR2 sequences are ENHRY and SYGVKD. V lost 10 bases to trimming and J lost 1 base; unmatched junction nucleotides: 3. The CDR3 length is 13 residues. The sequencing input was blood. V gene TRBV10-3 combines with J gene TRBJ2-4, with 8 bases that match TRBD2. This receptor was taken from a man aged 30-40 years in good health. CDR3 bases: TGTGCCACCGGGGGGGAGGCCAAAAACATTCAGTACTTC. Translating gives CATGGEAKNIQYF.